This entry is about one TCR beta chain. There are many counts of this clonotype. Its antigen has not been determined. Per-nucleotide qualities are absent, and no much larger clonotype sits a single base away. All donors were healthy Caucasians. The twin cohort consisted of three pairs of female monozygotic twins, all aged about 18 to 29 years. CD4+ and CD8+ T cell populations were isolated with positive isolation kits from Invitrogen. This sample stems from a study of identical twins (dated by TCRdb to between 2015 and 2016). For context, the study as a whole: TCR alpha and beta repertoires from monozygotic twins, unrelated adults of various ages and cord blood were deep-sequenced to test whether fetal clonotypes persist. To rule out contamination, the twin experiments were replicated at different times with different library preparation protocols. Findings and caveats that apply to the study as a whole: The excess sharing between twins in beta out-of-frame sequences was weaker because fewer shared sequences reduced the signal-to-noise ratio. Because the same donors could not be followed over many years, the conclusions relied on cross-sectional statistical analysis. Zero-insertion analyses could be partly confounded by invariant T cells such as MAIT and iNKT, although diverse VJ usage argued against such confounding for most clonotypes. Fewer insertions were carried by abundant cord blood beta clonotypes; a weaker similar trend was observed in young adult naive repertoires, while no such trend was observed in memory repertoires. In monozygotic twins, out-of-frame TCR alpha sharing was systematically underestimated by recombination models, although the models agreed with sharing between unrelated individuals. Compared with coincidental sharing between unrelated individuals, out-of-frame TCR alpha sequences shared between twins showed an excess of sequences with low generation probability.

The CDR3 spans 16 residues, from the cysteine through the phenylalanine. Only the CDR3 part of the read is kept: 48 bases, read in frame from the first base. Library preparation used 5' RACE. Sequencing took place on an Illumina HiSeq 2000. A universal primer binding site was introduced by template switching, and a unique molecular identifier was present in the final cDNA, enabling accurate counting of TCR cDNA molecules. First-strand cDNA for TCR alpha and beta chains was synthesized from specific primers in the conserved constant-segment region. Each cDNA library was double barcoded, with a SMART-Mk sample barcode plus Illumina barcodes, to control for contamination. TruSeq adapter sequences and Illumina sample barcodes were added in two successive PCR steps. TCR alpha and beta cDNA libraries were sequenced on the Illumina HiSeq platform with custom primers. Regarding the original processing steps: MiGEC processed the raw reads to extract unique molecular identifiers, while MiXCR was used to determine the CDR3 positions. For each individual, recombination models were inferred using an EM algorithm with the repgenHMM and IGoR tools. Shared clonotypes were analyzed with the tcR package in R, and sharing was normalized by the product of cloneset sizes. To study raw recombination free of thymic and clonal selection effects, out-of-frame nonproductive sequences were analyzed. The public reads were reanalyzed by TCRdb: fastp trimming at Q25, MiXCR alignment, in-frame beta chains only. Records with the same CDR3 protein are collapsed into one entry carrying the most frequent genes and DNA. The V and J calls and clone size are TCRdb's, not the authors'. In all, the sample holds roughly 220,000 distinct CDR3 sequences, and over 5.5% of those were seen once. The biggest ten clones account for 13% to 15% of the sample.

These same data were also listed under a study on T cells expressing NK-cell markers. Per that second paper: TCR beta-chain repertoires were profiled in sorted CD3+CD56+NKG2C+, CD3+CD56+NKG2C- and CD3+CD56-NKG2C+ T-cell subsets from about 8 donors. Among the eight sequenced donors, seven were HCMV-seropositive and one was HCMV-seronegative. In several experiments an anti-gammadeltaTCR antibody was added to restrict sorting to alphabetaTCR-expressing T cells. In a handful of donors, the dominant CD3+CD56+NKG2C+ clonotypes were found to rank among the top 10 CD8+ clonotypes and to make up about 1.0-7.5% of CD8+ T cells. Those dominant clonotypes were again the most abundant among CD3+CD56-NKG2C+ cells in four donors, at about 28.3-65%. Whether the expanded NKG2C-expressing T cell clones were specific for HCMV antigens was left unclear. All eight donors whose samples were sequenced were randomly selected healthy volunteers, three of them men and five women. A commercial ELISA kit detecting HCMV-specific IgG in serum was used to determine HCMV serostatus. MIGEC was used to demultiplex reads and group reads by UMI, and MiTCR was used to assemble and quantify clonotypes. To exclude erroneous sequences, any TCR cDNA sequence not supported by at least two reads was discarded. The tcR package was used for downstream repertoire analysis, and clonotypes were matched across fractions by CDR3 nucleotide sequence plus V segment. VDJmatch was used to annotate antigen specificity against VDJdb, with one amino acid substitution in CDR3 permitted.

The sequenced material came from CD8+ T cells sorted from blood. The chain employs TRBV21-1 and TRBJ2-2. TRBV21-1 is designated a pseudogene. The source is a woman under 30 in good health. The DNA is as follows: TGTGCCAGCAGCAAAGGGGCAGGTGAAAACACCGGGGAGCTGTTTTTT. It specifies CASSKGAGENTGELFF.